This T cell receptor beta chain was found in a study of cytomegalovirus exposure and HLA in healthy donors. Study background: The 95 to 150 validation repertoires were produced on the same platform as the roughly 690 repertoires of the first cohort. This was reported in a later analysis. The study, taken as a whole, reports: Researchers counted roughly 150 TCR beta chains as cytomegalovirus-associated. In vitro confirmation showed three CMV-associated chains to be CMV antigen specific. In a later analysis, first-cohort TCR clusters were found to tend to co-occur in the 100 to 150 validation repertoires.

Of note for this clone: What it binds is unknown.

V lost 1 base and J 1 base, leaving 8 bases between the germline ends. The CDR3 extends over 14 amino acids. The germline gives CDR1 SGHAT, CDR2 FQNNGV. The protocol was immunoSEQ multiplex PCR, while the TCRdb copy is restricted to in-frame clones and leaves out a portion. The sample comprises some 150,000 clones, approximately 86% of which are singletons, and approximately 2.4% rests with the top ten. Sequencing was performed on PBMCs. The clonotype originates from a man aged 18 to 35 in good health and CMV-seropositive. The rearrangement uses TRBV11-2 and TRBJ2-7; D is unresolved. The CDR3 reads CASSLGRVSYEQYF. CDR3 bases: TGTGCCAGCAGCTTAGGACGGGTTTCCTACGAGCAGTACTTC.